This passage covers 21 T cell receptor beta chains from one sample sequenced in a study of blood T cells in healthy people across ages. A J-beta primer mix and a sample-barcoded 5' primer were used in a second PCR of about 7 to 12 cycles. TCRdb independently ran MiXCR on the 5' RACE reads; one entry per CDR3 protein. Of 1.4 million or so distinct CDR3 sequences in the sample, under 55% were seen once. Sequencing was carried out using blood. The origin of the receptors is a woman aged 18-29 years in good health.

The chain joins TRBV25-1 to TRBJ2-7, with D possibly TRBD2 on 6 matching bases. The CDR3 is 15 amino acids. The ends were cut back, 1 base at V and 0 bases at J, with 10 bases in the middle. Germline CDR1 and CDR2: MGHDK and SYGVNS. The CDR3 is CASSESPGVSYEQYF. CDR3 bases: TGTGCCAGCAGTGAATCGCCGGGGGTCTCCTACGAGCAGTACTTC.

This clonotype was observed a handful of times. V usage is TRBV11-3 and J usage is TRBJ2-3; 8 nucleotides align to TRBD1. The CDR3 consists of 15 residues. Germline lookup yields CDR1 SGHNT and CDR2 YENEEA. Trimming took 9 bases from V and 2 from J; bases not matched to a gene: 10. The CDR3 spells CASGQGAFITDTQYF. CDR3 nucleotide sequence: TGTGCCAGTGGGCAGGGGGCCTTCATCACAGATACGCAGTATTTT.

In its sample, this clonotype was seen a few times. V is TRBV4-3 and J is TRBJ2-1; no reliable D call. V dropped 4 bases and J dropped 0 bases, with 16 bases sitting between them. The CDR3 is made up of 17 amino acids. The germline gives CDR1 LGHNA, CDR2 YSLEER. The CDR3 sequence is CASSPQLRAGSYNEQFF. The CDR3 DNA sequence: TGCGCCAGCAGCCCCCAACTCCGGGCCGGCTCCTACAATGAGCAGTTCTTC.

With regard to this clonotype: Germline and junction disagree at one end, which may indicate a read error. The rearrangement links TRBV7-2 to TRBJ2-7; TRBD2 agrees at 10 bases. Germline CDR1 reads SGHTA; CDR2 reads FQGNSA. The CDR3 totals 14 residues. The CDR3 spells CVSSLLAGVYEQYF. The CDR3 nucleotides are TGTGTCAGCAGTCTGCTAGCGGGGGTATACGAGCAGTACTTC.

The chain combines TRBV20-1 with TRBJ1-2; D remains ambiguous. This CDR3 is built from 13 residues. Germline CDR1 reads DFQATT; CDR2 reads SNEGSKA (reference sequence). V lost 6 bases to trimming and J lost 0 bases, with 11 bases between them. The chain's CDR3 is CSAAREANYGYTF. The CDR3 bases are TGCAGTGCAGCCCGAGAGGCTAACTATGGCTACACCTTC.

This clonotype was seen a few times. V gene TRBV29-1 combines with J gene TRBJ2-5, with TRBD1 matching 9 bases. V lost 3 bases and J lost 5; bases outside the gene matches: 1. Germline CDR1 SQVTM, CDR2 ANQGSEA. This CDR3 contains 12 residues. The CDR3 protein is CSVDTGGETQYF. The DNA for the CDR3 is TGCAGCGTTGATACAGGGGGCGAGACCCAGTACTTC.

The J gene is TRBJ2-1, the V gene TRBV20-1; TRBD1 aligns across 10 bases. The CDR3 spans 15 residues. The germline CDR1 and CDR2 sequences are DFQATT and SNEGSKA (reference sequence). V was pared by 0 bases and J by 9 bases, with 8 bases of the junction left unmatched. In DNA, the CDR3 is TGCAGTGCTAGAGATCAGGGACAGGGGAAGGCTGAGCAGTTCTTC. This codes for CSARDQGQGKAEQFF.

The chain recombines TRBV6-2 or TRBV6-3 with TRBJ2-3; 11 bases are shared with TRBD2. CDR3 length equals 15 residues. V lost 5 bases and J lost 6; bases outside the gene matches: 7. Germline lookup yields CDR1 MNHEY and CDR2 SVGEGT. Here the CDR3 DNA reads TGTGCCAGCAGTAAGACTAGCGGGGCGACCGATACGCAGTATTTT. Its translation: CASSKTSGATDTQYF.

The count of this clonotype is one. The chain recombines TRBV24-1 with TRBJ2-7, with D perhaps matching TRBD1 (5 bases). The CDR3 spans 11 residues. V was clipped by 9 bases and J by 0 bases, with 5 bases between them. The V gene's germline CDR1 is KGHDR and CDR2 SFDVKD. CDR3 DNA: TGTGCCACCGACAGCTCCTACGAGCAGTACTTC. Translation gives CATDSSYEQYF.

The chain uses TRBV4-1 and TRBJ2-1; 9 nucleotides agree with TRBD2. Germline V CDR1 and CDR2: MGHRA, YSYEKL. CDR3 size: 17 residues. The V and J ends lost 5 bases and 0 bases, in that order; junction bases with no gene match: 8. The chain's CDR3 is CASSKGLAVTSYNEQFF. Written as DNA, the CDR3 is TGCGCCAGCAGCAAGGGACTAGCTGTCACCTCCTACAATGAGCAGTTCTTC.

This clonotype occurred a few times. The chain combines TRBV6-5 with TRBJ2-2; 12 bases are a match to TRBD2. The CDR3 is 16 residues long. Germline V gives CDR1 MNHEY, CDR2 SVGAGI. The ends lost 8 bases at V and 3 bases at J; junction bases unmatched: 7. The chain's CDR3 is CASRLAGVSYTGELFF. The CDR3 DNA follows: TGTGCCAGCCGACTAGCGGGAGTTTCTTACACCGGGGAGCTGTTTTTT.

For the CDR3, the DNA is TGTGCCAGCAGCCAGACTAGCGGGAGATCACATGAGCAGTTCTTC. Translated, it gives CASSQTSGRSHEQFF. V is TRBV4-2 and J is TRBJ2-1; TRBD2 agrees at 12 bases. Germline values: CDR1 LGHNA, CDR2 YNFKEQ. The CDR3 extends over 15 amino acids. The ends lost 3 bases at V and 8 bases at J; junction bases unmatched: 5.

A remark on this clonotype: One end of the junction fails to match germline, which may point to a read error. The chain has TRBV4-3 and TRBJ2-2; D possibly corresponds to TRBD2 (5 bases). Germline-derived CDR1 and CDR2 are LGHNA and YSLEER. The CDR3 has 17 amino acids. The chain's CDR3 is CASSQVMFPAATEELFF. CDR3 DNA sequence: TGCGCCAGCAGCCAAGTAATGTTTCCAGCGGCCACCGAGGAGCTGTTTTTT.

The sample holds a few counts of this clonotype. The chain recombines TRBV7-9 with TRBJ2-1; perhaps TRBD2 as D (5 bases). The CDR3 sequence is 15 residues long. Germline values: CDR1 SEHNR, CDR2 FQNEAQ (reference sequence). V lost 2 bases and J 3 bases, leaving 11 bases between the germline ends. The CDR3 DNA reads TGTGCCAGCAGCTTAACATCGGCGGGCTACAATGAGCAGTTCTTC. This translates into CASSLTSAGYNEQFF. Filled out from reference TRBV7-9 and TRBJ2-1, the complete variable domain reads DTGVSQNPRHKITKRGQNVTFRCDPISEHNRLYWYRQTLGQGPEFLTYFQNEAQLEKSRLLSDRFSAERPKGSFSTLEIQRTEQGDSAMYLCASSLTSAGYNEQFFGPGTRLTVL.

The chain links TRBV6-2 or TRBV6-3 to TRBJ2-1, with 8 bases fitting TRBD2. V shed 4 bases and J 2 bases; nucleotides not matched to a gene: 7. This CDR3 has 16 residues. CDR1 MNHEY and CDR2 SVGEGT come from the germline V gene. This CDR3 reads CASSSRGGGTYNEQFF. For the CDR3, the DNA is TGTGCCAGCAGTTCCCGGGGGGGGGGCACCTACAATGAGCAGTTCTTC.

The J gene is TRBJ1-1, the V gene TRBV20-1; tentative D call: TRBD1 (5 bases). The V end was cut by 3 bases, the J end by 6 bases, with 11 bases between. The CDR3 spans 12 residues. Germline loops: CDR1 DFQATT, CDR2 SNEGSKA (reference sequence). CDR3 sequence reads: CSASLRDSEAFF. The DNA of the CDR3 is TGCAGTGCTAGCCTCAGGGACTCTGAAGCTTTCTTT.

This clonotype was observed once. One end of the junction fails to match germline, which may point to a read error. This CDR3 reads CASSLASGGHTATQYF. CDR3 coding DNA: TGTGCCAGCAGCTTAGCTAGCGGGGGGCACACAGCTACGCAGTATTTT. The genes are TRBV11-3 and TRBJ2-3, with TRBD2 matching 11 bases. This CDR3 contains 16 residues. Germline V gene lookup returns CDR1 SGHNT and CDR2 YENEEA.

The chain joins TRBV7-2 to TRBJ2-3; D not certain. The germline V gene encodes CDR1 SGHTA and CDR2 FQGNSA. V was pared by 5 bases and J by 7 bases, with 7 bases between. This CDR3 has 11 residues. The CDR3 DNA is TGTGCCAGCAGCCAACAAAATACGCAGTATTTT. Amino acid sequence: CASSQQNTQYF.

This clonotype was seen a single time. The rearrangement links TRBV6-6 to TRBJ1-5; D unresolved. The CDR3 length is 14 residues. The germline V gene has CDR1 MNHNY and CDR2 SVGAGI (reference sequence). Trimming removed 3 bases from V and 4 bases from J, with 10 bases in between. The CDR3 sequence is CASSYGGQNQPQHF. In DNA form, the CDR3 reads TGTGCCAGCAGTTATGGAGGTCAAAATCAGCCCCAGCATTTT.

Details on this clonotype: This could be a read error, since a much larger clone is one nucleotide away. This chain uses TRBV29-1 with TRBJ2-7, with a tentative D call TRBD2 (5 bases). Trimming took 3 bases from V and 4 from J, leaving 7 bases between them. Germline lookup yields CDR1 SQVTM and CDR2 ANQGSEA. The length of the CDR3 is 11 residues. DNA for the CDR3: TGCAGCGTTGATACGGGGTACGAGCAGTACTTC. Translation: CSVDTGYEQYF.

The J gene is TRBJ1-2, the V gene TRBV6-2 or TRBV6-3; perhaps TRBD1 as D (5 bases). The V end lost 6 bases, the J end lost 4 bases, and 9 bases lay between the germline ends. Germline V CDR1 and CDR2: MNHEY, SVGEGT. The CDR3 has 12 residues. DNA for the CDR3: TGTGCCAGCAGCCGGGACGTCTATGGCTACACCTTC. It translates to CASSRDVYGYTF.